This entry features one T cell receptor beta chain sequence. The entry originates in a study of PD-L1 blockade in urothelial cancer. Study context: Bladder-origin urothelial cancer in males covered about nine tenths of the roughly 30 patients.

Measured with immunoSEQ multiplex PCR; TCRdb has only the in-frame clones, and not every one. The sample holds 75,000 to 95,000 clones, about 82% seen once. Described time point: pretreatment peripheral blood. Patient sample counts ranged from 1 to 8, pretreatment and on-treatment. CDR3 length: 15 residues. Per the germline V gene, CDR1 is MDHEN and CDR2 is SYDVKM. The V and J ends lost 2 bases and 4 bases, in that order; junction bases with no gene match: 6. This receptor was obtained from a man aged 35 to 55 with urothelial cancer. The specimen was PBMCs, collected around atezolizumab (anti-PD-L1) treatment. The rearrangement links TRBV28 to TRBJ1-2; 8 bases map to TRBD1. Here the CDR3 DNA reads TGTGCCAGCAGTTTAAACCCCAGGGGGCCCTATGGCTACACCTTC. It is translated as CASSLNPRGPYGYTF.